This T cell receptor (beta chain) was obtained from a study of T cell responses to AZD1222 COVID-19 vaccine. The wider study: Some second doses came at about 4 weeks and others at about 12 weeks; these were pooled. Study conclusions and caveats: The donor group comprised mostly white British people and more females; the analysis possibly underestimated clonal diversity. Close to half of spike-specific TCRs reportedly recognize unmutated variant regions.

Clones were sequenced by immunoSEQ multiplex PCR, and TCRdb holds only the in-frame ones, with some missing. Of 130,000 to 150,000 clones in the sample, 80% to 90% were seen once. Trimming shortened V by 2 bases and J by 6 bases, and 11 bases separated the two germline ends. This CDR3 region has 14 residues. Germline V lookup: CDR1 MNHEY, CDR2 SVGEGT. A remark on this clone: The antigen remains undetermined.

Sequencing used peripheral blood, obtained on day 0 of AZD1222 vaccination. The TCR was taken from an adult in good health. V usage is TRBV6-2 or TRBV6-3 and J usage is TRBJ1-5, with D hard to call. Here the CDR3 reads CASSYPGRAQPQHF. CDR3 nucleotides: TGTGCCAGCAGTTACCCGGGGAGGGCTCAGCCCCAGCATTTT.